This T cell receptor beta chain was captured in a study of cytomegalovirus exposure and HLA in healthy donors. Findings and caveats of the study: Reports indicated that the classifier achieved high specificity and sensitivity in diagnosing cytomegalovirus status.

Losses at the gene ends were 6 bases for V and 5 bases for J; bases not matched to a gene: 10. Germline V CDR1 and CDR2: LNHDA, SQIVND (reference sequence). The CDR3 contains 14 residues. 60 Vbeta and 13 Jbeta primers were used in PCR. Sequencing used immunoSEQ multiplex PCR; TCRdb keeps in-frame clones, though not all of them. The sample records about 43,000 clones, 60% to 70% being singletons. Remarks on this clone: Its antigen is as yet unknown.

The sequenced sample was PBMCs. The rearrangement joins TRBV19 to TRBJ2-7, with 7 nucleotides matching TRBD2. The clonotype was recovered from a man in his sixties in good health and CMV-seropositive. In DNA form, the CDR3 reads TGTGCCAGTAGACGCGCCGGGACTACGGACGAGCAGTACTTC. This codes for CASRRAGTTDEQYF.